This T cell receptor (beta chain) was profiled in a study of blood T cell repertoires in COVID-19. Study-wide background: COVID-19 samples, acute and convalescent, were from the United States, Italy and Spain.

Germline CDR1 reads SGHTA; CDR2 reads FQGNSA. The CDR3 contains 15 residues. The V end lost 5 bases, the J end lost 6 bases, and 17 bases lay between the germline ends. This table comes from immunoSEQ multiplex PCR, and its TCRdb copy is limited to in-frame clones, with some not included. The sample carries about 160,000 clones, approximately 84% recorded once. The source is a woman aged 50 to 60 with COVID-19, enrolled during active disease. The source material was peripheral blood. The chain has TRBV7-2 and TRBJ1-5; D is unclear. DNA for the CDR3: TGTGCCAGCAGCCGCGACTTCTGGGTTTTTCAGCCCCAGCATTTT. It encodes CASSRDFWVFQPQHF.